In this sample, the clone carrying this T cell receptor beta chain turned up many times. Its antigen is not identified. This CDR3 is 14 amino acids long. Germline V gene data show CDR1 as SGHNT and CDR2 as YYREEE (reference sequence). Losses at the gene ends were 4 bases for V and 0 bases for J; bases not matched to a gene: 3. This record comes from a study of T cells after posttransplantation cyclophosphamide. Generated by immunoSEQ multiplex PCR, the TCRdb table keeps only in-frame clones and is missing some. The sample has around 3,000 clones, none seen only once. Treatment was busulfan-fludarabine conditioning, a marrow graft, and cyclophosphamide on days +3 and +4. General study results and limits: TRB overlap between skin or GI tissue T cells and blood was limited.

Sequenced material: PBMCs, taken after allogeneic stem cell transplant with posttransplant cyclophosphamide. The TCR was taken from a male patient aged 30 to 39 who received an allogeneic stem cell transplant from a related donor, was CMV-positive, and had acute GVHD only. Part of the T cells may come from the graft donor. The chain has TRBV5-4 and TRBJ2-7, with TRBD2 matching 8 bases. CDR3: CASSPAGASYEQYF. The CDR3 region has the DNA TGTGCCAGCAGCCCAGCGGGGGCCTCCTACGAGCAGTACTTC.